A selection of T cell receptor beta chains follows, all from one sample in a study of cytotoxic CD8 clonotypes in ibrutinib-treated CLL. The protocol was immunoSEQ multiplex PCR, while the TCRdb copy is restricted to in-frame clones and leaves out a portion. The sample carries tens of thousands of clones, roughly four fifths recorded once. Sequences were derived from PBMCs, sampled before ibrutinib treatment. These receptors all stem from a human donor with chronic lymphocytic leukemia. The CDR3 runs from the conserved cysteine through the conserved F or W. Each record gives: CDR3 protein, CDR3 length, V gene, J gene.

CDR3: CASSLRRGTRNEQYF; length: 15; V: TRBV13; J: TRBJ2-7
CDR3: CASSVGSSGQGYEQFF; length: 16; V: TRBV9; J: TRBJ2-1
CDR3: CASTKAPDQPQHF; length: 13; V: TRBV6-1; J: TRBJ1-5
CDR3: CASSPAWGSGNTIYF; length: 15; V: TRBV7-3; J: TRBJ1-3
CDR3: CASSQDPRYYGYTF; length: 14; V: TRBV4-3; J: TRBJ1-2
CDR3: CASSAEDRDHYGYTF; length: 15; V: TRBV9; J: TRBJ1-2
CDR3: CASSLGGSAGYTF; length: 13; V: TRBV5-1; J: TRBJ1-2
CDR3: CASNQGGRTNTEAFF; length: 15; V: TRBV5-4; J: TRBJ1-1
CDR3: CASKAPAGNTIYF; length: 13; V: TRBV6-5; J: TRBJ1-3
CDR3: CASSLVSNTEAFF; length: 13; V: TRBV5-6; J: TRBJ1-1
CDR3: CASSGTGQSTEAFF; length: 14; V: TRBV5-5; J: TRBJ1-1